These T cell receptor beta chains were read from a single sample in a study of cytomegalovirus exposure and HLA in healthy donors. Assay: immunoSEQ multiplex PCR; the TCRdb copy retains only in-frame clones and omits some. The top ten clones hold 1.5% to 2% of a sample with fewer than 150,000 clones, 70% to 75% of them seen once. The sequencing input was PBMCs. Receptor source: a woman younger than 45 in good health and CMV-seronegative. CDR3s include the opening cysteine and the closing phenylalanine or tryptophan. The D gene is left open where the match is weak. Some rows have no size entry. The others give once, few or many, or a class for an expanded clone.

size: NA
D: TRBD2
J: TRBJ2-1
V: TRBV9
CDR3: CASSVLGLADNEQFF
DNA: TGTGCCAGCAGCGTATTGGGACTAGCCGACAATGAGCAGTTCTTC

size: NA
D: NA
J: TRBJ2-1
V: TRBV2
CDR3: CASSERIRLAVQFF
DNA: TGTGCCAGCAGCGAAAGAATTCGATTGGCCGTGCAGTTCTTC

size: once
D: NA
J: TRBJ1-6
V: TRBV7-8
CDR3: CASSLFRGAPLHF
DNA: TGTGCCAGCAGCTTATTTCGGGGAGCACCCCTCCACTTT

size: NA
D: TRBD2
J: TRBJ2-5
V: TRBV28
CDR3: CASSFGGAGQETQYF
DNA: TGTGCCAGCAGTTTCGGGGGGGCCGGCCAAGAGACCCAGTACTTC

size: NA
D: TRBD1
J: TRBJ2-1
V: TRBV19
CDR3: CASSMDRGLGEQFF
DNA: TGTGCCAGTAGTATGGACAGGGGGCTCGGGGAGCAGTTCTTC

size: NA
D: TRBD2
J: TRBJ2-3
V: TRBV9
CDR3: CASSVLAGADTQYF
DNA: TGTGCCAGCAGCGTACTAGCGGGGGCAGATACGCAGTATTTT

size: NA
D: NA
J: TRBJ1-3
V: TRBV11-2
CDR3: CASRNPGLPGNTIYF
DNA: TGTGCCAGCAGGAACCCGGGACTCCCTGGAAACACCATATATTTT

size: many
D: TRBD1
J: TRBJ1-1
V: TRBV5-6
CDR3: CASSGGQANTEAFF
DNA: TGTGCCAGCAGCGGGGGACAGGCAAACACTGAAGCTTTCTTT

size: NA
D: NA
J: TRBJ2-1
V: TRBV7-8
CDR3: CASSTGTYNEQFF
DNA: TGTGCCAGTTCCACGGGGACCTACAATGAGCAGTTCTTC

size: NA
D: TRBD1
J: TRBJ1-1
V: TRBV29-1
CDR3: CSVKGQWNTEAFF
DNA: TGCAGCGTCAAGGGACAGTGGAACACTGAAGCTTTCTTT

size: NA
D: TRBD1
J: TRBJ1-1
V: TRBV5-1
CDR3: CASSLDDRVPEAFF
DNA: TGCGCCAGCAGCTTGGATGACAGGGTCCCTGAAGCTTTCTTT

size: few
D: NA
J: TRBJ2-2
V: TRBV7-3
CDR3: CASSQSSQGGSGELFF
DNA: TGTGCCAGCAGCCAATCATCCCAGGGTGGCAGCGGGGAGCTGTTTTTT

size: NA
D: TRBD1
J: TRBJ1-1
V: TRBV18
CDR3: CASSPMTGENTEAFF
DNA: TGTGCCAGCTCCCCGATGACAGGGGAGAACACTGAAGCTTTCTTT